This TCR beta chain was captured in a study of T cells after yellow fever vaccination. As TCR cDNA was made by 5'RACE template switching, a universal primer site and UMIs were added. TCRdb re-analysed the 5' RACE reads in MiXCR, keeping a single row per CDR3 protein. The sample has fewer than 400,000 distinct CDR3 sequences, 6.2% seen once. This CDR3 is built from 14 residues. The germline V and J ends were trimmed by 3 bases and 4 bases, with 13 bases remaining between them. This clonotype was counted at least ten times. This TCR was sampled from a man aged 30 to 45 who received the YFV17D yellow fever vaccine. J is TRBJ2-7 and V is TRBV12-3 or TRBV12-4; weak D call: TRBD2 (5 bases). The sample here was PBMCs, taken 5 days after the yellow fever booster vaccination. DNA for the CDR3: TGTGCCAGCAGTTTGAATCTAGCAGGATACGAGCAGTACTTC. This sequence encodes CASSLNLAGYEQYF.